This TCR beta chain was identified in a study of blood T cell repertoires in COVID-19. The V gene lost 6 bases and the J gene lost 2 bases, with 13 bases spanning the gap. Germline assignment: CDR1 KGHSH and CDR2 LQKENI. CDR3 size: 14 residues. Generated by immunoSEQ multiplex PCR, the TCRdb table keeps only in-frame clones and is missing some. Here the sample spans 77,000 or so clones, 75% to 90% being singletons. Worth noting for this clone: Other DNA sequences in this sample translate to the same CDR3.

The chain is built from TRBV18 and TRBJ2-5; possible D gene TRBD2, 7 bases. Sequencing was carried out using peripheral blood. The receptor was derived from a man older than 75 with acute or convalescent COVID-19. The CDR3 DNA reads TGTGCCAGCTCCCCGAGGGGGGGACAAGAGACCCAGTACTTC. As protein: CASSPRGGQETQYF. The full variable domain, in which reference TRBV18 and TRBJ2-5 provide the parts outside the CDR3, is NAGVMQNPRHLVRRRGQEARLRCSPMKGHSHVYWYRQLPEEGLKFMVYLQKENIIDESGMPKERFSAEFPKEGPSILRIQQVVRGDSAAYFCASSPRGGQETQYFGPGTRLLVL.